Listed below are T cell receptor beta chains from one sample, sequenced in a study of post-analysis software for immune sequencing data. TCRdb fed the PCR reads into MiXCR, producing one record per CDR3 protein. The sample contains 750,000 to 950,000 distinct CDR3 sequences, 40% to 55% of which appear only once. Sequenced material: blood. The source of these receptors is a girl aged 5-17 years with multiple sclerosis. Both conserved end residues are part of each CDR3. D genes are given only for firm matches. Size values are once, few and many counts, or a class for expanded clones, and some rows have none.

>TRBJ2-3|TRBV20-1|-|-
TGCAGTGCTAGAGAGGAGCCGGGTTTCTTCACAGATACGCAGTATTTT
CSAREEPGFFTDTQYF
>TRBJ2-3|TRBV7-8|TRBD2|-
TGTGCCAGCAGCTGGCTCGGGGGGTCTGGGGATACGCAGTATTTT
CASSWLGGSGDTQYF
>TRBJ2-7|TRBV20-1|TRBD1|once
TGCGGTGCCCCCGCAGGGGGTTCGTCCTACGAGCAGTACTTC
CGAPAGGSSYEQYF
>TRBJ2-5|TRBV12-3/TRBV12-4|-|-
TGTGCCAGCAGCCCCAGGGCGGGTGAAGAGACCCAGTACTTC
CASSPRAGEETQYF
>TRBJ2-1|TRBV10-3|-|-
TGTGCCATCAGTGAGTTTGAGGGTGAGCAGTTCTTC
CAISEFEGEQFF
>TRBJ1-2|TRBV6-5|-|-
TGTGCCAGCAGTTACTCAACAGGGAATGGCTACACCTTC
CASSYSTGNGYTF
>TRBJ2-2|TRBV19|TRBD2|-
TGTGCCAGCAGTAGCGGGGGGCGCTCCGGGGAGCTGTTTTTT
CASSSGGRSGELFF
>TRBJ2-5|TRBV20-1|TRBD2|once
TGCAGTGCCACCCTCCCCCCAGCTAGCGGACAAGAGACCCAGTACTTC
CSATLPPASGQETQYF
>TRBJ2-7|TRBV12-3/TRBV12-4|-|-
TGTGCCAGCACCGGGACAACCTACGAGCAGTACTTC
CASTGTTYEQYF
>TRBJ2-7|TRBV29-1|-|-
TGCAGCGTTGTTCTCTTGGGGAGCTCCTACGAGCAGTACTTC
CSVVLLGSSYEQYF
>TRBJ2-7|TRBV7-2|-|once
TGTGCCAGCAGCTTAGCCAGCATCGAGGGGTCCGAGCAGTACTTC
CASSLASIEGSEQYF